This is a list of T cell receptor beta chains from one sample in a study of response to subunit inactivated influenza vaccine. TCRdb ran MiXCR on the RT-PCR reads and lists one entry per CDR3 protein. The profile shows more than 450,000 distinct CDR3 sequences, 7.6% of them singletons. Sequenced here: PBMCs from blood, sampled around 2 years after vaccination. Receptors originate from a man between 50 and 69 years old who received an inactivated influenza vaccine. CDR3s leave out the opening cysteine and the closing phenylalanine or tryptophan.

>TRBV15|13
ATSRPQGLNSPLH
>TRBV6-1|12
ASPASGTSYEQY
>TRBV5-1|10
ASSKSTGELF
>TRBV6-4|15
ATAMNRERIITDTQY
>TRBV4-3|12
ASSQGRGIYEQY
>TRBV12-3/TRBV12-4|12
ASSLGAVTYEQY
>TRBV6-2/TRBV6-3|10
ASSYLAGEQF
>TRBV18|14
ASSSAGLAGLFEQY
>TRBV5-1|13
ASSLAELTHNEQF
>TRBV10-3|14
AISRGESSGANVLT
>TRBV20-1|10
SARGTVGPQH
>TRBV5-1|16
ASSLGLAGEASSYEQY
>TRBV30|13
AWSRGSLSNQPQH
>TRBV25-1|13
ASSEYGTVNYGYT
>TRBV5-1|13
ASSTGQVLGSEQN
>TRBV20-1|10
SARDRGTEAF
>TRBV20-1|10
SARATDGIQY
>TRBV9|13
ASSVEDSAKNIQY
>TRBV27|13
ASSLFGGGVNEQF
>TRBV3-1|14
ASSQPTGRGTDTQY
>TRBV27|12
ASSQTGGMTEAF
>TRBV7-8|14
ASSLGSTGPQDTQY
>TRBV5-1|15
ASSSPTEKRGRETQY
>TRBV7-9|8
ASSRSVLT
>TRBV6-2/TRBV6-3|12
ASSSPGPPYEQY
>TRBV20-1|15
SASGTSGMSSYNEQF
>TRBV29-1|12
SVEGTSGGNEQF
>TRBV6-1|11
ASRRGPGEKLF
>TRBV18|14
ASSPLSGGVEDTQY
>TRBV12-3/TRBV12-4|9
ASTLTGVPF
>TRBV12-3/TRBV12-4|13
ASSLDRGLGQPQH
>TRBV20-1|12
SAPGQGYQETQY
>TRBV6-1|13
ASRHGQGSSYEQY
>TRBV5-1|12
ASRRDRASSPLH
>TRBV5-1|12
ASSRGGLNTEAF
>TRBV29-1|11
SVVGQGSEKLF
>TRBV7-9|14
ASSLKTSGSWNEQF
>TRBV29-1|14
SVEDENLVVDNEQF
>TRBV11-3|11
ASSGRRSNEQF
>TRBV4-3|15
ASSLNAGQEVSYEQY
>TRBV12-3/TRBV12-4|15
ASSKRDSGKVLETQY
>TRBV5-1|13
ASSLESGSSYEQY
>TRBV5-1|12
ASTRTGDRDTQY